This is a list of T cell receptor beta chains from one sample in a study of blood T cells in healthy people across ages. TCRdb itself ran the 5' RACE reads through MiXCR, one entry per CDR3 protein. The repertoire holds 500,000 to 700,000 distinct CDR3 sequences, with about 30% as singletons. The sequencing sample was made of blood. Receptors were obtained from a woman over 75 in good health. Each CDR3 is given with its conserved first and last residue. D genes are given only for firm matches. Expanded clones get a size class; other rows say once, few or many, or leave the size out.

j_call | v_call | clone_size | d_call | cdr3_aa | cdr3_nt
TRBJ2-7 | TRBV6-5 | many | - | CASSYSGASEQYF | TGTGCCAGCAGTTACTCGGGCGCCAGCGAGCAGTACTTC
TRBJ1-4 | TRBV15 | - | - | CATSGLTNEKLFF | TGTGCCACCAGCGGGCTAACTAATGAAAAACTGTTTTTT
TRBJ1-1 | TRBV5-1 | - | - | CASSSLPDTEAFF | TGCGCCAGCAGCTCTCTCCCGGACACTGAAGCTTTCTTT
TRBJ2-3 | TRBV24-1 | many | - | CATSDPSEDFTDTQYF | TGTGCCACCAGTGATCCCTCGGAGGATTTCACAGATACGCAGTATTTT
TRBJ2-1 | TRBV12-3/TRBV12-4 | - | TRBD2 | CASSDSTSGKAPRDNEQFF | TGTGCCAGCAGTGACTCGACTAGCGGGAAAGCTCCGAGAGACAATGAGCAGTTCTTC
TRBJ2-5 | TRBV9 | many | TRBD2 | CASSAVAGGQETQYF | TGTGCCAGCAGCGCTGTAGCGGGGGGACAAGAGACCCAGTACTTC
TRBJ1-6 | TRBV20-1 | many | - | CSAGPVGSTSPLHF | TGCAGTGCTGGCCCCGTAGGATCTACTTCACCCCTCCACTTT
TRBJ2-7 | TRBV10-3 | many | TRBD2 | CAIRPTSSGGSYEQYF | TGTGCCATCAGGCCAACGTCTAGCGGGGGTTCCTACGAGCAGTACTTC
TRBJ1-5 | TRBV6-2/TRBV6-3 | - | - | CASSSPGIRGQPQHF | TGTGCCAGCAGTTCCCCAGGGATTCGGGGTCAGCCCCAGCATTTT
TRBJ1-1 | TRBV7-6 | - | - | CASSFQEDSVNEAFF | TGTGCCAGCAGCTTCCAGGAAGACAGCGTAAATGAAGCTTTCTTT
TRBJ1-2 | TRBV20-1 | - | - | CSAPGPPPHYGYTF | TGCAGTGCCCCGGGCCCCCCACCCCACTATGGCTACACCTTC